These T cell receptor beta chains were read from a single sample in a study of cytomegalovirus exposure and HLA in healthy donors. This table comes from immunoSEQ multiplex PCR, and its TCRdb copy is limited to in-frame clones, with some not included. The sample has tens of thousands of clones, 80% to 90% seen once. Sample: PBMCs. The receptors were gathered from a man under 40 in good health and CMV-seropositive. Each CDR3 is given with its conserved first and last residue. The order of the fields is CDR3 DNA, CDR3 protein, V gene, clone size, J gene, D gene. A D gene is named only where the DNA matches it firmly. Only part of the rows carry a size: once, few, many, or a class if the clone is expanded.

DNA: TGTGCCAGCAGCTTAAGGAGGAGGCAAGAGACCCAGTACTTC
CDR3: CASSLRRRQETQYF
V: TRBV7-2
size: .
J: TRBJ2-5
D: .

DNA: TGTGCCAGCAGTGAAGATGGTGGGGGAGGCTACGAGCAGTACTTC
CDR3: CASSEDGGGGYEQYF
V: TRBV6-1
size: few
J: TRBJ2-7
D: .

DNA: TGTGCCAGCAGTTACAGCGCGGGTCCGGGAGAGACCCAGTACTTC
CDR3: CASSYSAGPGETQYF
V: TRBV6-5
size: .
J: TRBJ2-5
D: .

DNA: TGTGCCAGCAGTTTATCGCCTGGGGAGGCCACTGAAGCTTTCTTT
CDR3: CASSLSPGEATEAFF
V: TRBV27
size: .
J: TRBJ1-1
D: .

DNA: TGTGCCAGCAGCCAAGAGGTCGGGGGTCCTGAGCAGTTCTTC
CDR3: CASSQEVGGPEQFF
V: TRBV11-2
size: .
J: TRBJ2-1
D: .

DNA: TGTGCCAGCAGCTTGGGACAGGGCGTAGGGACCCAGTACTTC
CDR3: CASSLGQGVGTQYF
V: TRBV5-4
size: .
J: TRBJ2-5
D: TRBD1

DNA: TGTGCCAGCAGTGAAGCCCAGCCCCGAGCAGGGTACGAGCAGTACTTC
CDR3: CASSEAQPRAGYEQYF
V: TRBV6-1
size: few
J: TRBJ2-7
D: .

DNA: TGTGCCAGTAGTCGTGGGACACAGAGACGGAACACTGAAGCTTTCTTT
CDR3: CASSRGTQRRNTEAFF
V: TRBV19
size: .
J: TRBJ1-1
D: .

DNA: TGTGCCAGCAGCTCCCCACCGCACCAAGTTCGGTATGGCTACACCTTC
CDR3: CASSSPPHQVRYGYTF
V: TRBV11-2
size: few
J: TRBJ1-2
D: .

DNA: TGCGCCAGCAGCTTGATGACAGAAGACACTGAAGCTTTCTTT
CDR3: CASSLMTEDTEAFF
V: TRBV5-1
size: .
J: TRBJ1-1
D: .

DNA: TGTGCCAGCAGTTTCATTGGGACAGGGGGTCTTGAGCAGTTCTTC
CDR3: CASSFIGTGGLEQFF
V: TRBV28
size: once
J: TRBJ2-1
D: TRBD1

DNA: TGCGCCAGCAGCTTGGGTGACTTACCGAACACTGAAGCTTTCTTT
CDR3: CASSLGDLPNTEAFF
V: TRBV5-1
size: .
J: TRBJ1-1
D: .

DNA: TGCGCCAGCAGCCTTCTAGCGGGAGTCAATGAGCAGTTCTTC
CDR3: CASSLLAGVNEQFF
V: TRBV10-1
size: once
J: TRBJ2-1
D: TRBD2

DNA: TGTGCCAGCAGCCCTCCCGGCTACCGGAGCTCCTACGAGCAGTACTTC
CDR3: CASSPPGYRSSYEQYF
V: TRBV28
size: .
J: TRBJ2-7
D: .

DNA: TGTGCCAGCAACTCCGGGGGGGAGACCCAGTACTTC
CDR3: CASNSGGETQYF
V: TRBV7-2
size: .
J: TRBJ2-5
D: TRBD2

DNA: TGTGCCAGCGGCCCTTCCCAGACCCAGTACTTC
CDR3: CASGPSQTQYF
V: TRBV6-5
size: few
J: TRBJ2-5
D: .

DNA: TGTGCCAGCAGCGCAGGTGGAACCGGGACTAGTTTCTACGAGCAGTACTTC
CDR3: CASSAGGTGTSFYEQYF
V: TRBV7-9
size: .
J: TRBJ2-7
D: TRBD2

DNA: TGTGCCCGACGCTGGGACAGGGGAAACACCGGGGAGCTGTTTTTT
CDR3: CARRWDRGNTGELFF
V: TRBV27
size: .
J: TRBJ2-2
D: TRBD1

DNA: TGTGCCAGCTCACAGACTAGCGAGACGTTTTACAAGCAGTACTTC
CDR3: CASSQTSETFYKQYF
V: TRBV18
size: .
J: TRBJ2-7
D: TRBD2

DNA: TGTGCCAGCAGCGTGACTAGCGGGAGGGGGAACGAGCAGTACTTC
CDR3: CASSVTSGRGNEQYF
V: TRBV9
size: .
J: TRBJ2-7
D: TRBD2

DNA: TGTGCCAGCAGCTTAGGGCAAGGACAGCAGGAGACCCAGTACTTC
CDR3: CASSLGQGQQETQYF
V: TRBV7-3
size: .
J: TRBJ2-5
D: .

DNA: TGTGCCAGCAGCTTAGAACTAGCGGGAGCCACCTACGAGCAGTACTTC
CDR3: CASSLELAGATYEQYF
V: TRBV11-1
size: .
J: TRBJ2-7
D: TRBD2

DNA: TGTGCCAGCAGTGACTCGGGAGGGTACAATGAGCAGTTCTTC
CDR3: CASSDSGGYNEQFF
V: TRBV6-4
size: .
J: TRBJ2-1
D: TRBD2

DNA: TGTGCCAGCGGTCCGGGACTAGGGAGTGAGCAGTTCTTC
CDR3: CASGPGLGSEQFF
V: TRBV11-2
size: .
J: TRBJ2-1
D: TRBD2

DNA: TGTGCCAGCAGTGAAGAAGGTTTAGCGGGAGTCGCCACCGGGGAGCTGTTTTTT
CDR3: CASSEEGLAGVATGELFF
V: TRBV6-1
size: .
J: TRBJ2-2
D: TRBD2

DNA: TGTGCCAGCAGCGCCCCCGGGACAGCGACCGGGGAGCTGTTTTTT
CDR3: CASSAPGTATGELFF
V: TRBV9
size: .
J: TRBJ2-2
D: TRBD1

DNA: TGCGCCAGCAGCTTGGACAGTTATACCTACGAGCAGTACTTC
CDR3: CASSLDSYTYEQYF
V: TRBV5-1
size: once
J: TRBJ2-7
D: .

DNA: TGTGCCTGGGGACAGGGGGCGGGGACTGAAGCTTTCTTT
CDR3: CAWGQGAGTEAFF
V: TRBV30
size: .
J: TRBJ1-1
D: TRBD1

DNA: TGTGCCAGCAGCGTGGACAGGGGGCCTGAGACCCAGTACTTC
CDR3: CASSVDRGPETQYF
V: TRBV9
size: .
J: TRBJ2-5
D: TRBD1

DNA: TGTGCCAGCAGTTTTCCCAGCTCCTATAATTCACCCCTCCACTTT
CDR3: CASSFPSSYNSPLHF
V: TRBV28
size: .
J: TRBJ1-6
D: .

DNA: TGCGCCAGCAGCTTGTTGTTCCAGCGGGAGGGAAATGAGCAGTTCTTC
CDR3: CASSLLFQREGNEQFF
V: TRBV5-1
size: .
J: TRBJ2-1
D: TRBD2

DNA: TGTGCCAGCAGCGCTCAAGAGACCCAGTACTTC
CDR3: CASSAQETQYF
V: TRBV9
size: once
J: TRBJ2-5
D: .

DNA: TGTGCCAGCAGCGTAGGAGGGACAGCTAACTATGGCTACACCTTC
CDR3: CASSVGGTANYGYTF
V: TRBV9
size: once
J: TRBJ1-2
D: TRBD1

DNA: TGTGCCAGCGGCCGACTAGCGGGATACGGGGATACGCAGTATTTT
CDR3: CASGRLAGYGDTQYF
V: TRBV2
size: .
J: TRBJ2-3
D: TRBD2

DNA: TGTGCAAGTCGCTCAGGGGGGACTGAGCAGTTCTTC
CDR3: CASRSGGTEQFF
V: TRBV12-2
size: once
J: TRBJ2-1
D: .

DNA: TGTGCCAGCAGTCGAGGATTTTTCCAAGAGACCCAGTACTTC
CDR3: CASSRGFFQETQYF
V: TRBV28
size: .
J: TRBJ2-5
D: .

DNA: TGCGCCAGCAGCGTGGACAGCTCTGGAAACACCATATATTTT
CDR3: CASSVDSSGNTIYF
V: TRBV5-1
size: .
J: TRBJ1-3
D: .

DNA: TGTGCCAGCAGCTCCCAGGGGACAGGGGTAGAGACCCAGTACTTC
CDR3: CASSSQGTGVETQYF
V: TRBV11-2
size: once
J: TRBJ2-5
D: TRBD1

DNA: TGTGCCAGCAGCCGGGACTTGGAGACCCAGTACTTC
CDR3: CASSRDLETQYF
V: TRBV5-6
size: .
J: TRBJ2-5
D: .

DNA: TGTGCCAGTAGTTTGAGTCTAGCCGAGTTCGGCAATGAGCAGTTCTTC
CDR3: CASSLSLAEFGNEQFF
V: TRBV19
size: once
J: TRBJ2-1
D: .

DNA: TGCGCCAGCAGCCAAGATGGAGGAGGAGGAGAGACCCAGTACTTC
CDR3: CASSQDGGGGETQYF
V: TRBV4-1
size: .
J: TRBJ2-5
D: .

DNA: TGTGCCAGCAGTTTGGGACTAGCGGGAGTAAGCTACAATGAGCAGTTCTTC
CDR3: CASSLGLAGVSYNEQFF
V: TRBV27
size: .
J: TRBJ2-1
D: TRBD2

DNA: TGTGCCAGTAGTTCCGGGAGACTCACCTACAATGAGCAGTTCTTC
CDR3: CASSSGRLTYNEQFF
V: TRBV19
size: .
J: TRBJ2-1
D: .

DNA: TGCGCCAGCACCCTGGACAGGGGCCAAGAGACCCAGTACTTC
CDR3: CASTLDRGQETQYF
V: TRBV5-1
size: .
J: TRBJ2-5
D: TRBD1

DNA: TGCGCCAGCAGCCAACGGACAGGGGGGGGGTACGAGCAGTACTTC
CDR3: CASSQRTGGGYEQYF
V: TRBV4-1
size: .
J: TRBJ2-7
D: TRBD1

DNA: TGTGCCAGCAGCCTCCCAGCGGTGGGCGGGCCCACGAACACCGGGGAGCTGTTTTTT
CDR3: CASSLPAVGGPTNTGELFF
V: TRBV11-2
size: few
J: TRBJ2-2
D: .

DNA: TGTGCCAGTAGTATGACAGGGCTAAATCAGCCCCAGCATTTT
CDR3: CASSMTGLNQPQHF
V: TRBV19
size: .
J: TRBJ1-5
D: TRBD1

DNA: TGTGCCAGCAGCTCAACCGGGACTAGGGGGGATACGCAGTATTTT
CDR3: CASSSTGTRGDTQYF
V: TRBV7-3
size: .
J: TRBJ2-3
D: TRBD2

DNA: TGTGCCAGCAGTGAAATCCCTGGACAGGGGATTCAGTACTTC
CDR3: CASSEIPGQGIQYF
V: TRBV6-1
size: .
J: TRBJ2-4
D: TRBD1

DNA: TGTGCCAGCAGCTTACAGAATGAGCAGTTCTTC
CDR3: CASSLQNEQFF
V: TRBV11-2
size: .
J: TRBJ2-1
D: .

DNA: TGTGCCAGCAGCCCGGGACAGTGGGAGCAGTACTTC
CDR3: CASSPGQWEQYF
V: TRBV7-8
size: .
J: TRBJ2-7
D: TRBD1

DNA: TGTGCCAGTAGTTTTCCGGACGGGAGAACCGGGGAGCTGTTTTTT
CDR3: CASSFPDGRTGELFF
V: TRBV19
size: few
J: TRBJ2-2
D: .

DNA: TGCAGCGTTCTACCTAGGGGCCGGGGGACTGAAGCTTTCTTT
CDR3: CSVLPRGRGTEAFF
V: TRBV29-1
size: .
J: TRBJ1-1
D: .

DNA: TGTGCCAGCAGTTGGGACAGGGCCGGGGAGCAGTACTTC
CDR3: CASSWDRAGEQYF
V: TRBV2
size: .
J: TRBJ2-7
D: TRBD1

DNA: TGTGCCAGCAGTTTTGAGGGACTAGCGGGAATCGCAGATACGCAGTATTTT
CDR3: CASSFEGLAGIADTQYF
V: TRBV28
size: .
J: TRBJ2-3
D: TRBD2